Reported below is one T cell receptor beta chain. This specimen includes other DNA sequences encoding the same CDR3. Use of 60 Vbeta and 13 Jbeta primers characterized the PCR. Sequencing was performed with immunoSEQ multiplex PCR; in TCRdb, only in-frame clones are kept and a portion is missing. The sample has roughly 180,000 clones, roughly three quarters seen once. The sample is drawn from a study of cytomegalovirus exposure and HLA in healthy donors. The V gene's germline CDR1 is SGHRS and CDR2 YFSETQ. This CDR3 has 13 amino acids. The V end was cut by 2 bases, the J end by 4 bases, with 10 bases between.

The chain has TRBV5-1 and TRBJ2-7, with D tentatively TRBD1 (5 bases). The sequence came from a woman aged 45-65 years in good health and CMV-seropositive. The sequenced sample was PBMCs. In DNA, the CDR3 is TGCGCCAGCAGCTTTGGATCAGGGTACGAGCAGTACTTC. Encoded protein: CASSFGSGYEQYF.